The 31 T cell receptor beta chains listed next were all sequenced from one sample in a study of spatial heterogeneity in lung cancer. TCRdb used MiXCR to reprocess the 5' RACE reads, holding one entry per CDR3 protein. The sample holds tens of thousands of distinct CDR3 sequences, around an eighth seen once. Time point in this sample: sample taken at primary tumor resection. Tumor, nontumor lung or frozen PBMC supplied whole RNA that was sequenced unsorted. This specimen was PBMCs, taken at surgery. These TCRs come from a male donor with early-stage non-small cell lung cancer.

The rearrangement joins TRBV6-5 to TRBJ1-4, with D unresolved. V gave up 5 bases and J gave up 0 bases, with 13 bases separating them. Looked up from germline, CDR1 is MNHEY and CDR2 is SVGAGI. The CDR3 has 16 amino acids. CDR3 loop: CASSDAGSATNEKLFF. The CDR3 DNA is TGTGCCAGCAGTGACGCGGGAAGTGCAACTAATGAAAAACTGTTTTTT.

This clonotype was picked up a small number of times. The chain employs TRBV20-1 and TRBJ2-7, with 9 bases that match TRBD1. Germline CDR1 reads DFQATT; CDR2 reads SNEGSKA (reference sequence). Trimming at V came to 3 bases and at J to 1 base, leaving 13 bases not matched to a gene. The CDR3 runs to 17 residues. The chain's CDR3 is CSARGLMAGQGSYEQYF. In DNA form, the CDR3 reads TGCAGTGCTAGGGGTCTGATGGCGGGACAGGGATCCTACGAGCAGTACTTC.

The J gene is TRBJ1-2, the V gene TRBV24-1; 7 nucleotides match TRBD1. Germline values: CDR1 KGHDR, CDR2 SFDVKD. V trimming: 5 bases; J trimming: 10 bases; junction bases outside the gene matches: 6. This CDR3 has 12 amino acids. The CDR3 protein is CATSAPGQIYTF. For the CDR3, the DNA is TGTGCCACCAGTGCCCCGGGACAGATCTACACCTTC.

In this sample, this clonotype turned up a few times. The chain employs TRBV5-1 and TRBJ1-6; 7 bases match TRBD1. V trimming: 0 bases; J trimming: 8 bases; junction bases outside the gene matches: 2. Germline lookup yields CDR1 SGHRS and CDR2 YFSETQ. This CDR3 is 14 amino acids long. The CDR3 DNA sequence: TGCGCCAGCAGCTTGGCAGACAGGGATTCACCCCTCCACTTT. Protein sequence: CASSLADRDSPLHF.

In this sample, this clonotype turned up many times. J is TRBJ1-4 and V is TRBV19; D may be TRBD1 (6 bases). The CDR3 spans 15 residues. Trimming removed 4 bases from V and 0 bases from J, with 9 bases in between. The germline gives CDR1 LNHDA, CDR2 SQIVND (reference sequence). Written as DNA, the CDR3 is TGTGCCAGTAGTACCACAGGGACAACTAATGAAAAACTGTTTTTT. Residues: CASSTTGTTNEKLFF.

By share of the sample, this clonotype is medium-sized (0.01 to 0.1%). This sequence joins TRBV7-2 and TRBJ2-5; no clear D. Germline loops: CDR1 SGHTA, CDR2 FQGNSA. Trimming shortened V by 7 bases and J by 2 bases, and 14 bases separated the two germline ends. The CDR3 runs to 14 residues. Written as DNA, the CDR3 is TGTGCCAGCACCACCCGGTTGAATCAAGAGACCCAGTACTTC. Amino acids: CASTTRLNQETQYF.

The rearrangement uses TRBV28 and TRBJ1-1; D might be TRBD1 (6 bases). V lost 6 bases and J lost 4, with 15 bases in between. Germline assignment: CDR1 MDHEN and CDR2 SYDVKM. This CDR3 comprises 14 residues. The CDR3: CASSPGDTGTEAFF. The CDR3 coding sequence is TGTGCCAGCAGCCCGGGGGACACCGGCACTGAAGCTTTCTTT.

The chain joins TRBV20-1 to TRBJ2-5, with 11 bases lining up with TRBD2. V trimming: 3 bases; J trimming: 2 bases; junction bases outside the gene matches: 8. CDR1 is DFQATT and CDR2 is SNEGSKA in the germline V gene (reference sequence). This CDR3 is 16 amino acids long. The CDR3 DNA follows: TGCAGTGCTAGCGGGACTAGCGGCAACATACAAGAGACCCAGTACTTC. Protein product: CSASGTSGNIQETQYF.

This clonotype was observed a few times. The chain employs TRBV12-3 or TRBV12-4 and TRBJ2-3; TRBD2 aligns across 11 bases. Germline trimming cut 8 bases from V and 6 bases from J; bases unmatched to any gene: 7. The CDR3 extends over 14 amino acids. The DNA of the CDR3 is TGTGCCAGCCTCCCTAGCGGGAGGCCCGATACGCAGTATTTT. Residues: CASLPSGRPDTQYF.

The gene calls are TRBV5-5 and TRBJ2-1; D is uncertain. The germline V and J ends were trimmed by 4 bases and 8 bases, with 19 bases remaining between them. CDR3 size: 15 residues. CDR1 SGHKS and CDR2 YYEKEE come from the germline V gene (reference sequence). The CDR3 DNA reads as TGTGCCAGCAGCCCCCCGATCGGGCAGATCGATGAGCAGTTCTTC. It yields the protein CASSPPIGQIDEQFF.

In this sample, this clonotype turned up a few times. The rearrangement joins TRBV29-1 to TRBJ2-3, with 8 positions matching TRBD1. The ends lost 6 bases at V and 1 base at J; junction bases unmatched: 3. The CDR3 runs 13 residues. The germline CDR1 and CDR2 sequences are SQVTM and ANQGSEA. The CDR3 sequence: CSVQGAGTDTQYF. The CDR3 DNA follows: TGCAGCGTCCAGGGGGCTGGCACAGATACGCAGTATTTT.

This clonotype is classed as medium-sized. This chain connects TRBV5-1 to TRBJ2-1, with unresolved D. Per the germline V gene, CDR1 is SGHRS and CDR2 is YFSETQ. The V gene lost 0 bases and the J gene lost 5 bases, with 9 bases spanning the gap. CDR3 size: 14 residues. The CDR3 reads CASSLVVTNNEQFF. The CDR3 nucleotides read TGCGCCAGCAGCTTGGTTGTGACCAACAATGAGCAGTTCTTC.

The rearrangement uses TRBV15 and TRBJ2-2; 8 positions match TRBD1. CDR3 length: 15 amino acids. Trimming at V came to 0 bases and at J to 5 bases, leaving 2 bases not matched to a gene. Germline values: CDR1 LNHNV, CDR2 YYDKDF (reference sequence). DNA of the CDR3: TGTGCCACCAGCAGAGACTGGACAGGGACCGGGGAGCTGTTTTTT. It yields the protein CATSRDWTGTGELFF. Full variable domain (outside the CDR3, taken from reference TRBV15 and TRBJ2-2): DAMVIQNPRYQVTQFGKPVTLSCSQTLNHNVMYWYQQKSSQAPKLLFHYYDKDFNNEADTPDNFQSRRPNTSFCFLDIRSPGLGDTAMYLCATSRDWTGTGELFFGEGSRLTVL.

This clonotype was found a few times. The V call is TRBV29-1, the J call TRBJ1-5; D is undetermined. The CDR3 length is 15 residues. Per germline, CDR1 SQVTM and CDR2 ANQGSEA. V lost 5 bases and J lost 2, with 16 bases in between. CDR3 coding DNA: TGCAGCGTTATGCTGGGTACGGAGGGCAATCAGCCCCAGCATTTT. It specifies CSVMLGTEGNQPQHF.

This clonotype came up many times. The V gene is TRBV5-1, the J gene TRBJ1-1, with TRBD1 matching over 12 bases. The CDR3 sequence is 16 residues long. The junction had 4 bases not matched to a gene; V was cut back by 3 bases and J by 1 base. The germline gives CDR1 SGHRS, CDR2 YFSETQ. CDR3 in DNA: TGCGCCAGCAGCTCGGGACAGGGGGCGAGGAACACTGAAGCTTTCTTT. It translates to CASSSGQGARNTEAFF.

The CDR3 DNA reads TGCAGCGTTGAGCGGACAGGGCCGCAGGACGAGCAGTACTTC. This gives the protein CSVERTGPQDEQYF. The rearrangement uses TRBV29-1 and TRBJ2-7; 8 bases fit TRBD1. The V gene end was trimmed by 3 bases and the J gene end by 5 bases; junction bases not matched to a gene: 9. The CDR3 runs to 14 residues. From germline, CDR1 is SQVTM and CDR2 ANQGSEA.

This clonotype has more than one count but fewer than ten. The chain recombines TRBV19 with TRBJ2-1; 8 positions match TRBD2. The CDR3 spans 12 residues. The ends lost 5 bases at V and 8 bases at J; junction bases unmatched: 2. Germline V gene data show CDR1 as LNHDA and CDR2 as SQIVND (reference sequence). CDR3 nucleotides: TGTGCCAGTAGTCCGGGGGGGTATGAGCAGTTCTTC. It codes for CASSPGGYEQFF.

V gene TRBV7-2 combines with J gene TRBJ2-7, with D perhaps matching TRBD1 (5 bases). The CDR3 is made up of 15 amino acids. Germline assignment: CDR1 SGHTA and CDR2 FQGNSA. Trimming took off 2 bases at V and 2 bases at J, with 13 bases between the two ends. The CDR3 loop reads CASSLQGESTYEQYF. The CDR3 coding sequence is TGTGCCAGCAGCTTACAAGGGGAATCCACCTACGAGCAGTACTTC.

V is TRBV19 and J is TRBJ2-1; 8 bases align to TRBD1. The CDR3 sequence is 11 residues long. V lost 8 bases to trimming and J lost 15 bases; unmatched junction nucleotides: 9. CDR1 and CDR2 from the germline V gene are LNHDA and SQIVND (reference sequence). The CDR3 region is CASSSDRVAFF. The CDR3 DNA follows: TGTGCCAGTTCTTCGGACAGGGTTGCGTTCTTC.

In its sample, this clonotype was seen a few times. This rearrangement joins TRBV6-5 to TRBJ2-7; 10 positions match TRBD1. Trimming cost V 5 bases and J 6 bases; bases outside gene matches: 7. Looked up from germline, CDR1 is MNHEY and CDR2 is SVGAGI. This CDR3 region has 14 residues. Here the CDR3 reads CASSPGTGEAEQYF. CDR3 sequence (DNA): TGTGCCAGCAGTCCCGGGACAGGGGAGGCCGAGCAGTACTTC.

In the case of this clonotype: Possible read error: a much larger clone is one base away. A read error is likely, as this CDR3 ends without the conserved phenylalanine or tryptophan. CDR3 amino acids: CATDVPPLGQGMRGYTL. The CDR3 bases are TGTGCCACCGATGTACCCCCCCTGGGACAGGGAATGAGGGGCTACACCTTG. The chain uses TRBV27 and TRBJ1-2; 9 nucleotides agree with TRBD1. The germline gives CDR1 MNHEY, CDR2 SMNVEV (reference sequence). CDR3 size: 17 residues. Trimming cost V 10 bases and J 8 bases; bases outside gene matches: 23.

In DNA form, the CDR3 reads TGTGCCTGGAACTATCCGGGCTACGATGGGGGGGAGCTGTTTTTT. Its protein product is CAWNYPGYDGGELFF. This sequence joins TRBV30 and TRBJ2-2; D gene ambiguous. The CDR3 sequence is 15 residues long. Germline V gene data show CDR1 as GTSNPN and CDR2 as SVGIG (reference sequence). V was shortened by 4 bases and J by 8 bases, with 20 bases between the two germline ends.

This clonotype was seen more than once but under ten times. This chain links TRBV5-6 with TRBJ2-2; TRBD2 matches 13 bases. From germline, CDR1 is SGHDT and CDR2 YYEEEE. V was clipped by 4 bases and J by 2 bases; unmatched bases: 5. The CDR3 runs 17 residues. CDR3 sequence (DNA): TGTGCCAGCAGCGAAGGACTAGCGGGGGCAAACACCGGGGAGCTGTTTTTT. Translated, it gives CASSEGLAGANTGELFF.

This clonotype was recorded at least ten times. The gene calls are TRBV20-1 and TRBJ1-1; 7 nucleotides agree with TRBD1. The V segment lost 6 bases and the J segment 1 base; nucleotides outside the gene matches: 5. In germline, CDR1 is DFQATT, CDR2 SNEGSKA (reference sequence). The CDR3 length is 13 residues. This chain's CDR3 is CSAPGQSNTEAFF. In nucleotides, the CDR3 is TGCAGTGCCCCGGGACAGTCGAACACTGAAGCTTTCTTT.

This clonotype was counted a few times. This rearrangement joins TRBV30 to TRBJ2-3; D is ambiguous. The CDR3 totals 14 residues. Trimming cost V 4 bases and J 0 bases, with 11 bases left between them. The germline V gene encodes CDR1 GTSNPN and CDR2 SVGIG (reference sequence). As DNA, the CDR3 is TGTGCCTGGACTCCCGGGCATAGCACAGATACGCAGTATTTT. Its protein is CAWTPGHSTDTQYF.

This clonotype was detected ten times or more. The chain uses TRBV29-1 and TRBJ2-7; TRBD2 might be the D (6 bases). The CDR3 has 15 residues. Germline V gene sequence: CDR1 SQVTM, CDR2 ANQGSEA. Between the trimmed V and J ends, which lost 1 base and 3 bases, there was a span of 16 bases. The CDR3 DNA reads TGCAGCGTTGAAGGTGCAGAAAACGGGGGCTACGAGCAGTACTTC. It encodes CSVEGAENGGYEQYF.

The chain couples TRBV5-1 to TRBJ1-1; 10 bases match TRBD1. This CDR3 has 16 residues. With V trimmed by 4 bases and J by 5 bases, 11 bases remained unmatched. The germline V gene has CDR1 SGHRS and CDR2 YFSETQ. CDR3 in DNA: TGCGCCAGCAGCGCCGGGACAGGGGCCGAGGGAACTGAAGCTTTCTTT. It is translated as CASSAGTGAEGTEAFF.

This clonotype was found many times. The V gene is TRBV30, the J gene TRBJ2-5; 8 positions agree with TRBD1. This CDR3 is 15 amino acids long. The junction had 8 bases not matched to a gene; V was cut back by 0 bases and J by 5 bases. Germline assignment: CDR1 GTSNPN and CDR2 SVGIG (reference sequence). This chain's CDR3 is CAWSVHPGGLETQYF. The CDR3 bases are TGTGCCTGGAGTGTACACCCAGGGGGCTTGGAGACCCAGTACTTC.

This clonotype was counted between two and nine times. The chain joins TRBV7-9 to TRBJ2-5, with D perhaps matching TRBD2 (5 bases). Germline V lookup: CDR1 SEHNR, CDR2 FQNEAQ (reference sequence). The CDR3 runs 14 residues. V lost 6 bases and J lost 2, with 13 bases in between. The CDR3 nucleotides read TGTGCCAGCAGTCTAGGGAGAGCTCAAGAGACCCAGTACTTC. Translating it yields CASSLGRAQETQYF.

The rearrangement uses TRBV29-1 and TRBJ2-1, with D perhaps assigned TRBD1 or TRBD2 (6 bases each). V was pared by 8 bases and J by 2 bases, with 10 bases between. This CDR3 has 12 amino acids. The germline V gene has CDR1 SQVTM and CDR2 ANQGSEA. The CDR3 loop reads CSSGGPYNEQFF. The CDR3 DNA is TGCAGCTCCGGGGGCCCCTACAATGAGCAGTTCTTC.

The rearrangement joins TRBV12-3 or TRBV12-4 to TRBJ1-2; tentatively, D is TRBD1 (6 bases). V was cut by 6 bases and J by 8 bases, with 16 bases left in between. This CDR3 spans 13 amino acids. The CDR3 sequence: CASSIGGARGYTF. DNA for the CDR3: TGTGCCAGCAGCATAGGGGGGGCGAGGGGCTACACCTTC.